This T cell receptor (beta chain) originates from a study of T cell changes during pregnancy in multiple sclerosis. TCRdb's copy holds only in-frame clones and misses some; the assay was immunoSEQ multiplex PCR. The top ten hold about 10% of the sample, which has about 32,000 clones, about 88% seen once. The TCR originated in a female donor with multiple sclerosis, enrolled in a pregnancy study. The sample consisted of CD8+ T cells from peripheral blood mononuclear cells, taken in the second trimester of pregnancy.

Here the CDR3 reads CASTPGTGGYEQYF. The CDR3 region has the DNA TGTGCCAGTACCCCCGGGACTGGGGGCTACGAGCAGTACTTC. V gene TRBV19 combines with J gene TRBJ2-7; possibly TRBD2 for D (6 bases). Trimming stripped 7 bases from V and 3 bases from J, with 16 bases between. Looked up from germline, CDR1 is LNHDA and CDR2 is SQIVND (reference sequence). This CDR3 spans 14 amino acids.